Sequencing of this T cell receptor (beta chain) was carried out in a study of Graves' ophthalmopathy and Graves' hyperthyroidism. Investigators amplified TCR beta CDR3 regions from RNA transcripts. The first round was an RT-PCR with HTBI primers, and the second round was a multiplex PCR. TCRdb reprocessed the multiplex PCR reads with MiXCR, giving one entry per CDR3 protein. The profile covers 650,000 to 900,000 distinct CDR3 sequences, with roughly 40% appearing a single time and about 40% taken by the ten largest. A word on this clonotype: Its antigen is unidentified.

General study points: The blood repertoire also included most expanded thyroid clonotypes above 0.001 frequency.

Germline CDR1 LNHNV, CDR2 YYDKDF (reference sequence). This CDR3 has 13 amino acids. The ends were cut back, 5 bases at V and 5 bases at J, with 12 bases in the middle. The sequence came from an adult man with Graves' ophthalmopathy. The sequenced sample was peripheral blood. This sequence joins TRBV15 and TRBJ1-1; the D is unclear. The CDR3 spells CATSDFEVTEAFF. In nucleotides, the CDR3 is TGTGCCACCAGCGATTTTGAGGTAACTGAAGCTTTCTTT.